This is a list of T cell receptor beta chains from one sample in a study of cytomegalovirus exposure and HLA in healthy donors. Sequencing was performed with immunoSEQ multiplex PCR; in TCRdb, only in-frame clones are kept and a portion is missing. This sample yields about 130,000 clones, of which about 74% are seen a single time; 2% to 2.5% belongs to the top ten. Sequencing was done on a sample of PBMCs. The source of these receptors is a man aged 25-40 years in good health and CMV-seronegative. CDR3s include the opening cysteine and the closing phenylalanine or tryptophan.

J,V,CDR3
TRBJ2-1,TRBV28,CASSLFRAGRYNEQFF
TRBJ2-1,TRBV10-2,CASSGTSGGYNEQFF
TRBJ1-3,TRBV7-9,CSSSGRAGHGGSSGNTIYF
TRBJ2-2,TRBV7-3,CASSLIVNGELFF
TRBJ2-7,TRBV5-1,CASSLESSGREAQYF
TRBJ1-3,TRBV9,CASSDRGSGNTIYF
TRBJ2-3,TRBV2,CASRTGLAGVDTQYF
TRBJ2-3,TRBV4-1,CASSQESPGGGVDTQYF
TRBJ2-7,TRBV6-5,CASSYGVAGVLYF
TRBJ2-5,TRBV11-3,CASSLRAGSVGQETQYF